The T cell receptor (beta chain) under discussion was sequenced for a study of glioma-infiltrating T cells after dendritic cell vaccination listed by TCRdb under 2016. Background for the entire study: Of the roughly 15 glioblastoma patients in the cohort, all drawn from Phase I and II dendritic cell vaccination trials, 9 were newly diagnosed and 6 had recurrent disease. Patients received autologous tumor lysate-pulsed dendritic cell vaccination between the early 2000s and the early 2010s. Each patient was given three intradermal dendritic cell vaccine injections, spaced two weeks apart, in the arm below the axilla. In glioblastoma patients vaccinated with dendritic cells, deep sequencing of TCR beta CDR3 regions served to measure the amount of tumor-infiltrating lymphocytes and to compare repertoires between tumor and blood. Survival after dendritic cell vaccination was correlated with TCR sequencing metrics such as TIL content and the overlap between tumor and blood repertoires. To make the vaccine, monocyte-derived dendritic cells were cultured for about seven days with IL-4 and GM-CSF and then pulsed overnight with autologous tumor lysate.

The time point label of this sample denotes: after dendritic cell vaccination, including at tumor progression/relapse. Selection of patients required sufficient residual fresh-frozen tumor tissue and over two years of available survival data. Molecular status otherwise varied across the glioblastoma patients, but none of them carried an isocitrate dehydrogenase mutation. PBMC were collected before vaccination, two weeks after the third vaccination, and at tumor progression if tumor progression occurred. Genomic DNA was extracted with the Qiagen DNeasy Blood extraction Kit. Points on this clone: Its binding antigen is unknown. Base qualities were left out, and no much larger clone turns up one base away.

The immunoSEQ assay amplified TCRB CDR3 regions from around 2 micrograms of genomic DNA, or from all available DNA when less than that amount was available. The multiplex PCR employed 60 forward primers targeting TCR V beta segments and 13 reverse primers targeting J beta segments. To estimate reads per starting template, synthetic control templates were spiked into each sample at limiting dilution. The Illumina HiSeq System generated 87 bp sequencing reads. As for the original processing: To remove PCR and sequencing errors, closely related sequences were merged with a nearest neighbor algorithm. TCR overlap was measured as the percentage of unique tumor TCR beta sequences that were also present in the peripheral blood of the same patient. TCRdb stores this immuneACCESS table with in-frame sequences only. Part of the clones is absent; in the studies checked, under half of the shortfall reflects unresolved V genes, and no reason is known for the rest. Clone size and the V and J calls come from that table; the DNA yielded D and trimming. Counted in this sample were 70,000 to 95,000 clones; roughly 84% of them appeared once. The biggest ten clones account for 2% to 2.5% of the sample.

The CDR3 numbers 13 residues from cysteine through phenylalanine. Only the CDR3 region is kept as DNA, spanning 39 bases read in frame from base 1. Trimming takes 2 bases from V and 5 bases from J, and the germline ends sit 9 bases apart. CDR1 and CDR2, per the germline V gene, are MGHRA and YSYEKL. Study-level results and caveats: The response model built on TCR overlap across three groups was characterized as speculative, with prospective validation still needed. The cohort was small and heterogeneous, few patients had complete blood and tumor sets, and even fewer had initial-recurrent tumor pairs. After dendritic cell vaccination, a higher estimated pretreatment TIL content predicted longer time to progression and longer overall survival. No direct relationship between TCR clonality and survival was found, suggesting a diverse polyclonal response may matter.

The V gene is TRBV4-1 and the J gene is TRBJ2-5; the D gene is perhaps TRBD2, on 5 matching bases. This TCR was recovered from a human donor with glioblastoma. The sequenced sample was blood, obtained after dendritic cell vaccination. The CDR3 in this case is CASSQRGYETQYF. Read as DNA, the sequence is TGCGCCAGCAGCCAAAGAGGGTATGAGACCCAGTACTTC.